Listed here are 5 T cell receptor beta chains from one sample, sequenced in a study of T cell responses to AZD1222 COVID-19 vaccine (dated by TCRdb to the early 2020s). The intended sense of this specimen's time point label: baseline before first vaccination. Library method: the immunoSEQ multiplex PCR assay. Not all clones reach the TCRdb copy of this immuneACCESS table, which keeps in-frame sequences only. Checked studies attribute under half of the gap to unresolved V genes and leave the rest unexplained. The sample contains 25,000 to 35,000 clones, about nine tenths of them found a single time. 1% to 1.5% of the sample lies in the top ten. The sample was peripheral blood, taken on day 0 of AZD1222 vaccination. Receptors originate from an adult in good health.

The gene calls are TRBV7-9 and TRBJ2-2; perhaps TRBD1 as D (6 bases). Trimming removed 6 bases from V and 0 bases from J, with 11 bases in between. CDR3 length: 15 amino acids. Germline V gene lookup returns CDR1 SEHNR and CDR2 FQNEAQ (reference sequence). CDR3 sequence (DNA): TGTGCCAGCAGGCGAGGGGGTGCGAACACCGGGGAGCTGTTTTTT. This codes for CASRRGGANTGELFF.

The gene calls are TRBV12-3 or TRBV12-4 and TRBJ2-1, with a weak D call TRBD1 (5 bases). Trimming took 8 bases from V and 2 from J, leaving 10 bases between them. The CDR3 sequence is 13 residues long. For the CDR3, the DNA is TGTGCCAGCGATTTAGGGGCCTACAATGAGCAGTTCTTC. This sequence encodes CASDLGAYNEQFF.

The chain employs TRBV10-2 and TRBJ2-1, with no clear D. Trimming took off 2 bases at V and 4 bases at J, with 3 bases between the two ends. The CDR3 length is 12 residues. Germline V gene lookup returns CDR1 WSHSY and CDR2 SAAADI. The CDR3 sequence is CASSERYNEQFF. The CDR3 coding sequence is TGCGCCAGCAGTGAGCGGTACAATGAGCAGTTCTTC.

The rearrangement uses TRBV10-3 and TRBJ2-1; 8 positions match TRBD2. V was pared by 8 bases and J by 5 bases, with 11 bases of the junction left unmatched. The length of the CDR3 is 15 residues. Germline V CDR1 and CDR2: ENHRY, SYGVKD. This CDR3 is CAIRWTSGGNNEQFF. The CDR3 DNA reads TGTGCCATCCGCTGGACGTCGGGGGGGAACAATGAGCAGTTCTTC.

This rearrangement joins TRBV5-4 to TRBJ2-1; no clear D. There are 14 residues in the CDR3. CDR1 and CDR2 from the germline V gene are SGHNT and YYREEE (reference sequence). V lost 0 bases to trimming and J lost 4 bases, with 8 bases between them. DNA of the CDR3: TGTGCCAGCAGCTTGGGTGCAGAATACAATGAGCAGTTCTTC. Residues: CASSLGAEYNEQFF.